This note documents a single T cell receptor (beta chain) sequence. Clones were read by immunoSEQ multiplex PCR, and TCRdb kept only the in-frame ones, dropping some. The table lists some 77,000 clones, 70% to 90% of them singletons. Blood sampling took place at baseline, cycle 4 day 1, and cycle 7 day 1. The source of the sample is a study of OX40 agonist ivuxolimab in advanced cancers. Looking at the study overall: Every 2 weeks, patients received ivuxolimab intravenously, dosed at 0.01 to 10 mg/kg.

The CDR3 consists of 14 residues. CDR1 SGHVS and CDR2 FQNEAQ come from the germline V gene. The trim removed 0 bases at V and 11 bases at J, leaving 6 bases unmatched. The material was CD4+ or CD8+ T cells sorted from blood, obtained in a trial of the OX40 agonist ivuxolimab. The rearrangement links TRBV7-8 to TRBJ2-3; 9 bases are shared with TRBD2. This receptor was taken from an adult with an advanced solid tumor such as melanoma, head and neck, liver or kidney cancer. This CDR3 reads CASSLAQREEVQYF. The CDR3 DNA is TGTGCCAGCAGCTTAGCCCAGCGGGAGGAGGTGCAGTATTTT.